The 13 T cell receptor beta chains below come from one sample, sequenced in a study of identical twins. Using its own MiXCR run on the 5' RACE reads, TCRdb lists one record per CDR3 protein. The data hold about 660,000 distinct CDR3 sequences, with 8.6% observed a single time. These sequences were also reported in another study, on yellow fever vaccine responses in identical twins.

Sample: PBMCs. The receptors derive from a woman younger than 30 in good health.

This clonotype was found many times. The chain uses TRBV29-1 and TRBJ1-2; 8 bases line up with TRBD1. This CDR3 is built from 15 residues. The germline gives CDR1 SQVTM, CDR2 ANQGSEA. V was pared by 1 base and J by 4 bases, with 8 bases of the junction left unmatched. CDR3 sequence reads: CSVEGGTGGGYGYTF. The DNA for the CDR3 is TGCAGCGTTGAAGGAGGGACAGGTGGTGGCTATGGCTACACCTTC.

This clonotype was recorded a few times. The CDR3 region is CASSQDFNQPQHF. The CDR3 nucleotides read TGTGCCAGCAGCCAAGATTTCAATCAGCCCCAGCATTTT. The rearrangement uses TRBV14 and TRBJ1-5; D remains ambiguous. The V end was cut by 0 bases, the J end by 3 bases, with 3 bases between. Germline V lookup: CDR1 SGHDN, CDR2 FVKESK. The length of the CDR3 is 13 residues.

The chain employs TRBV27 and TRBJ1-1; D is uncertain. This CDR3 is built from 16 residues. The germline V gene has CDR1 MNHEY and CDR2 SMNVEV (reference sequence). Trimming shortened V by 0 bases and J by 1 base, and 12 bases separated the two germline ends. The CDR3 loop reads CASSLSFRWGNTEAFF. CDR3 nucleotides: TGTGCCAGCAGTTTATCATTTAGGTGGGGGAACACTGAAGCTTTCTTT.

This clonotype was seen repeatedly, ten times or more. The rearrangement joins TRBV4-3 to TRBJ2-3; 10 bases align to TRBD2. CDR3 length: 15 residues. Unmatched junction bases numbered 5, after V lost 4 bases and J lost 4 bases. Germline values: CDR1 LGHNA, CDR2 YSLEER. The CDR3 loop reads CASSLLAGVADTQYF. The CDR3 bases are TGCGCCAGCAGCCTGCTAGCGGGAGTGGCAGATACGCAGTATTTT.

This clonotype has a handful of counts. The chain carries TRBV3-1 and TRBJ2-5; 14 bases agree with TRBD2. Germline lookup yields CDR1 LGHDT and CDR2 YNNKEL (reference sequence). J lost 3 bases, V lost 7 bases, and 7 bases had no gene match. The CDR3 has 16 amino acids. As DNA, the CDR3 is TGTGCCAGCAATTTTCCGGGACTAGCGGGGGAAGAGACCCAGTACTTC. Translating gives CASNFPGLAGEETQYF.

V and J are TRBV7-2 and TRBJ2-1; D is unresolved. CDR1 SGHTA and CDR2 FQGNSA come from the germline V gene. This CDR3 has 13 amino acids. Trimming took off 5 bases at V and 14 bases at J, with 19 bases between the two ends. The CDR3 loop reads CASSPRLGVRKFF. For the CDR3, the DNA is TGTGCCAGCAGCCCCCGTTTGGGTGTTCGGAAGTTCTTC.

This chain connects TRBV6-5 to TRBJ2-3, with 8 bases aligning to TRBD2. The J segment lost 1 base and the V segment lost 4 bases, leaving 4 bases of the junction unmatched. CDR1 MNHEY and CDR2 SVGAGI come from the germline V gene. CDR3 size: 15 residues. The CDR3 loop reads CASSLTSAGTDTQYF. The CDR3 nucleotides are TGTGCCAGCAGTTTGACTAGCGCCGGCACAGATACGCAGTATTTT.

The CDR3 loop is CASSFRGLTKNIQYF. As DNA, the CDR3 is TGTGCCAGCAGCTTTAGGGGCTTAACCAAAAACATTCAGTACTTC. The V gene is TRBV5-6, the J gene TRBJ2-4; possible D gene TRBD1, 5 bases. The CDR3 is 15 residues long. Trimming removed 2 bases at V and 2 bases at J, with 11 bases between. Germline-derived CDR1 and CDR2 are SGHDT and YYEEEE. Full variable domain (outside the CDR3, taken from reference TRBV5-6 and TRBJ2-4): DAGVTQSPTHLIKTRGQQVTLRCSPKSGHDTVSWYQQALGQGPQFIFQYYEEEERQRGNFPDRFSGHQFPNYSSELNVNALLLGDSALYLCASSFRGLTKNIQYFGAGTRLSVL.

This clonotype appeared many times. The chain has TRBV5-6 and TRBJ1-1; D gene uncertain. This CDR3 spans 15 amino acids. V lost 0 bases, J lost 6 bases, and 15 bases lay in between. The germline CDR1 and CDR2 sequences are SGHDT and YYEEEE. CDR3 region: CASSLEWRGIPEAFF. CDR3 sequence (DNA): TGTGCCAGCAGCTTGGAGTGGCGGGGAATCCCTGAAGCTTTCTTT.

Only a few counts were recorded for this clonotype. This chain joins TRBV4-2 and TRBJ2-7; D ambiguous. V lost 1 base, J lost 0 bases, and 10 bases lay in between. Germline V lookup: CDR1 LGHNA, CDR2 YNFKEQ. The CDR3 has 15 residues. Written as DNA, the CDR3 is TGTGCCAGCAGCCAAGCAGAAACCAGCTCCTACGAGCAGTACTTC. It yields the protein CASSQAETSSYEQYF.

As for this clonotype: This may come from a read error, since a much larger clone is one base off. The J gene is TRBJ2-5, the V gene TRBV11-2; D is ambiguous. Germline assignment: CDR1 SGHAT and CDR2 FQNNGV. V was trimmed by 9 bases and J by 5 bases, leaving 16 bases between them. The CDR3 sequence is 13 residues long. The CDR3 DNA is TGTGCCAGGAGCCACGAAGTTTATGAGACCCAGTACTTC. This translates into CARSHEVYETQYF.

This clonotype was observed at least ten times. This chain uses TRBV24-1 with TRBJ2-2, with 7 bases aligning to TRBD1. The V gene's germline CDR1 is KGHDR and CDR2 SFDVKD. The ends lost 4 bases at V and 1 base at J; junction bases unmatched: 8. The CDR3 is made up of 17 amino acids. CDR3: CATSEAPGQKNTGELFF. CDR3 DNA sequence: TGTGCCACCAGTGAAGCACCGGGACAGAAGAACACCGGGGAGCTGTTTTTT.

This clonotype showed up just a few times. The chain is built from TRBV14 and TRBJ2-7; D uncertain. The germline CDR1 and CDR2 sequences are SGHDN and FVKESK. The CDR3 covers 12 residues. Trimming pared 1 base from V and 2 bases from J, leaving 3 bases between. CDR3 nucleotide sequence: TGTGCCAGCAGCCAAGTCACCTACGAGCAGTACTTC. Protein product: CASSQVTYEQYF. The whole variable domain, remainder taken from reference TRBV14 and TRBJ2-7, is EAGVTQFPSHSVIEKGQTVTLRCDPISGHDNLYWYRRVMGKEIKFLLHFVKESKQDESGMPNNRFLAERTGGTYSTLKVQPAELEDSGVYFCASSQVTYEQYFGPGTRLTVT.